This TCR beta chain was captured in a study of identical twins. Points from the study as a whole: Recombination models fit unrelated individuals' TCR alpha sharing but underestimated twins'.

Concerning this clonotype itself: No antigen is known for it.

Carrying unique molecular identifiers, the cDNA also gained a universal primer site through template switching. TCRdb reprocessed the 5' RACE reads via MiXCR and lists one record per CDR3 protein. The table lists a few hundred thousand distinct CDR3 sequences, more than 20% of them singletons. Healthy Caucasians, and only they, were the donors. The same specimen was also included in a second study, on T cells expressing NK-cell markers. That study adds: Leadership of the CD3+CD56-NKG2C+ fraction also belonged to these clonotypes in a handful of donors.

The sequence was obtained from a woman younger than 35 in good health. Sequencing used CD4+ T cells sorted from blood.

This chain's CDR3 is CASTLLAGGADTQYF. In DNA form, the CDR3 reads TGTGCCAGCACCCTACTAGCGGGAGGGGCAGATACGCAGTATTTT. The chain carries TRBV6-1 and TRBJ2-3, with 13 bases fitting TRBD2. Germline assignment: CDR1 MNHNS and CDR2 SASEGT. This CDR3 has 15 residues. Trimming at V came to 7 bases and at J to 4 bases, leaving 5 bases not matched to a gene.